Below are 18 T cell receptor beta chains sequenced from a single sample in a study of patients and donors after allogeneic stem cell transplantation. MiXCR was run by TCRdb on the RT-PCR reads, yielding one entry per CDR3 protein. The sample lists about 960,000 distinct CDR3 sequences; more than 15% were seen once. Input material: blood, either unsorted or a sorted T cell fraction (not recorded which). Every receptor here comes from a human donor who was either an allogeneic HSCT recipient or a stem cell or donor lymphocyte infusion donor (not recorded which). It is not recorded whose cells these are; they may come from a transplant donor.

This chain links TRBV12-3 or TRBV12-4 with TRBJ2-2, with D perhaps matching TRBD1 (6 bases). V was pared by 2 bases and J by 3 bases, with 10 bases between. This CDR3 comprises 15 residues. DNA for the CDR3: TGTGCCAGCAGTTTAAGGACAGCACACACCGGGGAGCTGTTTTTT. Residues: CASSLRTAHTGELFF.

This clonotype has a handful of counts. V gene TRBV4-1 combines with J gene TRBJ2-5; perhaps D is TRBD1 or TRBD2 (5 bases each). This CDR3 has 15 amino acids. V was pared by 4 bases and J by 2 bases, with 14 bases between. Germline V lookup: CDR1 MGHRA, CDR2 YSYEKL. CDR3 region: CASSPWGRAQETQYF. The CDR3 region has the DNA TGCGCCAGCAGCCCGTGGGGGAGAGCTCAAGAGACCCAGTACTTC.

This clonotype was counted between two and nine times. The V and J genes are TRBV28 and TRBJ2-7; D is unresolved. This CDR3 is built from 13 residues. Germline assignment: CDR1 MDHEN and CDR2 SYDVKM. V was pared by 5 bases and J by 3 bases, with 11 bases between. In DNA form, the CDR3 reads TGTGCCAGCAGTGTCGCAGCGATCTACGAGCAGTACTTC. This translates into CASSVAAIYEQYF.

This chain joins TRBV4-3 and TRBJ1-2; 10 bases are shared with TRBD1. This CDR3 contains 16 residues. The J segment lost 8 bases and the V segment lost 4 bases, leaving 13 bases of the junction unmatched. Germline V gene sequence: CDR1 LGHNA, CDR2 YSLEER. The CDR3 coding sequence is TGCGCCAGCAGCCTAAGACGGGACAGGGGATGGTGGGGCTACACCTTC. It is translated as CASSLRRDRGWWGYTF.

There are many counts of this clonotype. Sequence at one end of the junction differs from germline and may be a read error. The rearrangement uses TRBV5-1 and TRBJ2-1; 9 bases fit TRBD2. The CDR3 runs to 16 residues. Germline lookup yields CDR1 SGHRS and CDR2 YFSETQ. The CDR3 loop is CASSLGAGGAYNEQFF. CDR3 in DNA: TGTGCCAGCAGCTTAGGAGCGGGAGGTGCCTACAATGAGCAGTTCTTC.

The J gene is TRBJ2-7, the V gene TRBV6-2 or TRBV6-3, with 7 bases that match TRBD1. Trimming cost V 7 bases and J 6 bases; bases outside gene matches: 12. The CDR3 has 14 residues. Per the germline V gene, CDR1 is MNHEY and CDR2 is SVGEGT. The CDR3 loop reads CASTPRGRRSEQYF. The CDR3 DNA follows: TGTGCCAGCACTCCGAGGGGGCGACGGTCCGAGCAGTACTTC.

The chain couples TRBV25-1 to TRBJ2-6; D is possibly TRBD1 (6 bases). Trimming shortened V by 4 bases and J by 4 bases, and 14 bases separated the two germline ends. Germline V lookup: CDR1 MGHDK, CDR2 SYGVNS. The CDR3 is 16 residues long. CDR3 in amino acids: CASSVTGLAGANVLTF. CDR3 bases: TGTGCCAGCAGTGTAACAGGGCTTGCCGGGGCCAACGTCCTGACTTTC.

The sample holds a few counts of this clonotype. The rearrangement joins TRBV2 to TRBJ2-3; 7 bases match TRBD2. The CDR3 has 14 residues. V was pared by 3 bases and J by 3 bases, with 3 bases of the junction left unmatched. The germline V gene has CDR1 SNHLY and CDR2 FYNNEI. In DNA form, the CDR3 reads TGTGCCAGCAGTGAGGTGGGGGGGACAGATACGCAGTATTTT. Amino acid sequence: CASSEVGGTDTQYF.

There are a few counts of this clonotype. This chain joins TRBV29-1 and TRBJ2-2, with no clear D. The germline V gene encodes CDR1 SQVTM and CDR2 ANQGSEA. The ends were cut back, 5 bases at V and 6 bases at J, with 16 bases in the middle. This CDR3 region has 14 residues. CDR3 region: CSVFIRSSPGELFF. The CDR3 bases are TGCAGCGTTTTCATTAGGAGTTCACCCGGGGAGCTGTTTTTT.

This clonotype was seen a few times. J is TRBJ2-2 and V is TRBV7-2; D gene ambiguous. From germline, CDR1 is SGHTA and CDR2 FQGNSA. V dropped 9 bases and J dropped 5 bases, with 19 bases sitting between them. The CDR3 totals 15 residues. The CDR3 loop reads CASEKGPGRTGELFF. Here the CDR3 DNA reads TGTGCCAGTGAAAAAGGGCCGGGTAGGACCGGGGAGCTGTTTTTT. Full variable domain (outside the CDR3, taken from reference TRBV7-2 and TRBJ2-2): GAGVSQSPSNKVTEKGKDVELRCDPISGHTALYWYRQSLGQGLEFLIYFQGNSAPDKSGLPSDRFSAERTGGSVSTLTIQRTQQEDSAVYLCASEKGPGRTGELFFGEGSRLTVL.

This rearrangement joins TRBV7-6 to TRBJ2-7, with 8 bases matching TRBD2. The CDR3 contains 13 residues. Germline-derived CDR1 and CDR2 are SGHVS and FNYEAQ. V lost 4 bases to trimming and J lost 6 bases; unmatched junction nucleotides: 5. DNA of the CDR3: TGTGCCAGCAGCTCGCCGGGGGGGTTCGAGCAGTACTTC. This sequence encodes CASSSPGGFEQYF.

This sequence joins TRBV5-1 and TRBJ1-5; D call uncertain. CDR3 size: 18 residues. CDR1 is SGHRS and CDR2 is YFSETQ in the germline V gene. The V end was cut by 0 bases, the J end by 0 bases, with 16 bases between. In DNA, the CDR3 is TGCGCCAGCAGCTTGGCCGGGGAAAGGCCTTATAGCAATCAGCCCCAGCATTTT. The encoded protein is CASSLAGERPYSNQPQHF.

This clonotype has more than one count but fewer than ten. This chain connects TRBV27 to TRBJ1-2; no clear D gene. Trimming left V 0 bases short and J 4 bases short, with 6 bases between. CDR1 and CDR2 (germline): MNHEY, SMNVEV (reference sequence). The CDR3 contains 13 residues. Written as DNA, the CDR3 is TGTGCCAGCAGTTTATCCGGTATCTATGGCTACACCTTC. The encoded protein is CASSLSGIYGYTF.

This clonotype has a handful of counts. The V call is TRBV2, the J call TRBJ1-3, with D unclear. Deletions cut 2 bases from V and 16 bases from J, with 15 bases between. The CDR3 covers 12 residues. Germline-derived CDR1 and CDR2 are SNHLY and FYNNEI. The CDR3 spells CASSEKPRTTYF. The CDR3 coding sequence is TGTGCCAGCAGTGAAAAGCCGCGGACCACGTATTTT.

This clonotype came up a few times. A read error may account for a junction end that differs from germline. The V gene is TRBV27, the J gene TRBJ2-1; weak D call: TRBD1 (6 bases). CDR1 and CDR2 (germline): MNHEY, SMNVEV (reference sequence). The CDR3 contains 13 residues. The CDR3 loop is CASSLLTGPPFLF. The DNA for the CDR3 is TGTGCCAGCAGTTTATTAACAGGGCCCCCCTTTCTCTTC.

The chain uses TRBV7-2 and TRBJ1-5, with 10 bases fitting TRBD1. The germline V gene has CDR1 SGHTA and CDR2 FQGNSA. The CDR3 is 14 residues long. After removal of 6 bases from V and 6 bases from J, the junction contained 5 bases not matched to a gene. This chain's CDR3 is CASRPGTGVQPQHF. CDR3 in DNA: TGTGCCAGCAGGCCCGGGACAGGGGTTCAGCCCCAGCATTTT.

This CDR3 is CASSQNGPSPLHF. CDR3 bases: TGTGCCAGCAGCCAAAACGGTCCCTCACCCCTCCACTTT. The chain joins TRBV7-9 to TRBJ1-6; no clear D gene. V lost 5 bases, J lost 10 bases, and 12 bases lay in between. The CDR3 spans 13 residues. Germline V gives CDR1 SEHNR, CDR2 FQNEAQ (reference sequence).

The chain uses TRBV12-3 or TRBV12-4 and TRBJ1-3; D remains ambiguous. Deletions cut 3 bases from V and 0 bases from J, with 9 bases between. The CDR3 sequence is 15 residues long. DNA of the CDR3: TGTGCCAGCAGTTTGGCCAGCTACTCTGGAAACACCATATATTTT. Amino acid sequence: CASSLASYSGNTIYF.